These 25 T cell receptor beta chains share one sample of origin, sequenced in a study of cytomegalovirus exposure and HLA in healthy donors. 60 Vbeta and 13 Jbeta primers were used in PCR. Using immunoSEQ multiplex PCR, the repertoire was profiled, and TCRdb retains in-frame clones only, with some absent. Of some 99,000 clones listed, around two thirds are singletons. What was sequenced was PBMCs. The receptors shown here come from a male donor in good health and CMV-seronegative.

The rearrangement uses TRBV27 and TRBJ1-2; D is perhaps TRBD1 (6 bases). The germline V and J ends were trimmed by 7 bases and 6 bases, with 27 bases remaining between them. This CDR3 region has 17 residues. Germline loops: CDR1 MNHEY, CDR2 SMNVEV (reference sequence). CDR3 sequence reads: CASTLRGAGSLSNGYTF. CDR3 DNA sequence: TGTGCCAGCACCCTCCGGGGGGCAGGATCCCTGTCCAATGGCTACACCTTC.

This clone has only a few counts. The chain uses TRBV7-2 and TRBJ2-5, with 7 positions matching TRBD1. This CDR3 region has 14 residues. The V gene's germline CDR1 is SGHTA and CDR2 FQGNSA. Trimming removed 0 bases from V and 6 bases from J; junction bases left unmatched: 4. CDR3 DNA: TGTGCCAGCAGCTTAGCCGGCAGGGGGAAGACCCAGTACTTC. Residues: CASSLAGRGKTQYF.

The rearrangement uses TRBV7-9 and TRBJ2-7, with D possibly matching TRBD2 (6 bases). The CDR3 is 15 residues long. V lost 4 bases to trimming and J lost 1 base, with 14 bases between them. Germline CDR1 SEHNR, CDR2 FQNEAQ (reference sequence). The CDR3 DNA follows: TGTGCCAGCAGCTCGACTTTCCGGGGGTCCTACGAGCAGTACTTC. As protein: CASSSTFRGSYEQYF.

This chain uses TRBV15 with TRBJ1-2; D remains unclear. V was trimmed by 3 bases and J by 8 bases, leaving 19 bases between them. Germline V gene lookup returns CDR1 LNHNV and CDR2 YYDKDF (reference sequence). The length of the CDR3 is 15 residues. The CDR3 nucleotides read TGTGCCACCAGCAGGGGAGGGAATTCCGGGGAGGGCTACACCTTC. Translating it yields CATSRGGNSGEGYTF.

The V call is TRBV5-1, the J call TRBJ2-5, with D possibly being TRBD2 (5 bases). The CDR3 covers 15 residues. Trimming removed 0 bases at V and 2 bases at J, with 11 bases between. Germline lookup yields CDR1 SGHRS and CDR2 YFSETQ. Written as DNA, the CDR3 is TGCGCCAGCAGCTTGGCGTGGGGAGAACAAGAGACCCAGTACTTC. It codes for CASSLAWGEQETQYF.

The chain is built from TRBV20-1 and TRBJ2-5, with D unclear. V lost 2 bases and J 5 bases, leaving 6 bases between the germline ends. Germline-derived CDR1 and CDR2 are DFQATT and SNEGSKA (reference sequence). The CDR3 is 11 amino acids. In nucleotides, the CDR3 is TGCAGTGCTAGACCTAGGGAGACCCAGTACTTC. Residues: CSARPRETQYF.

This sequence joins TRBV7-9 and TRBJ1-5; the match to TRBD1 covers 9 bases. The V gene end was trimmed by 5 bases and the J gene end by 7 bases; junction bases not matched to a gene: 6. Germline V lookup: CDR1 SEHNR, CDR2 FQNEAQ (reference sequence). The CDR3 length is 14 residues. CDR3 protein: CASSLTGGGQPQHF. CDR3 DNA sequence: TGTGCCAGCAGCCTAACAGGGGGCGGGCAGCCCCAGCATTTT.

V is TRBV28 and J is TRBJ1-2; 9 bases are a match to TRBD1. The germline gives CDR1 MDHEN, CDR2 SYDVKM. With 6 bases clipped from V and 7 bases from J, the junction kept 9 bases outside the gene matches. The CDR3 consists of 14 residues. CDR3 region: CASRTGTGYGGYTF. CDR3 sequence (DNA): TGTGCCAGCAGAACCGGGACAGGGTACGGTGGCTACACCTTC.

This sequence joins TRBV5-1 and TRBJ1-1, with 7 bases aligning to TRBD1. The junction had 10 bases not matched to a gene; V was cut back by 0 bases and J by 2 bases. Per germline, CDR1 SGHRS and CDR2 YFSETQ. This CDR3 is 17 amino acids long. Here the CDR3 DNA reads TGCGCCAGCAGCTTGGTCCCTGCCAGGGGGGCCAACACTGAAGCTTTCTTT. It translates to CASSLVPARGANTEAFF.

The chain uses TRBV29-1 and TRBJ2-3; 10 bases are shared with TRBD2. V was pared by 5 bases and J by 4 bases, with 9 bases of the junction left unmatched. The germline V gene has CDR1 SQVTM and CDR2 ANQGSEA. The CDR3 is made up of 15 amino acids. The CDR3 is CSVQPRTSGADTQYF. The DNA of the CDR3 is TGCAGCGTTCAACCACGGACTAGCGGAGCAGATACGCAGTATTTT.

The chain uses TRBV10-2 and TRBJ1-5; TRBD1 aligns across 8 bases. The CDR3 runs to 13 residues. After removal of 6 bases from V and 5 bases from J, the junction contained 3 bases not matched to a gene. Per germline, CDR1 WSHSY and CDR2 SAAADI. CDR3 nucleotide sequence: TGCGCCAGCAGCGACAGGGGACATCAGCCCCAGCATTTT. Its translation: CASSDRGHQPQHF.

CDR3 coding DNA: TGCAGCGTTTCTACTAGCGGAGGCTCGAGAAATACGCAGTATTTT. It yields the protein CSVSTSGGSRNTQYF. The genes are TRBV29-1 and TRBJ2-3; 8 bases fit TRBD2. This CDR3 contains 15 residues. Germline values: CDR1 SQVTM, CDR2 ANQGSEA. Unmatched junction bases numbered 14, after V lost 5 bases and J lost 7 bases.

The J gene is TRBJ1-5, the V gene TRBV7-8; the D is unclear. Germline CDR1 reads SGHVS; CDR2 reads FQNEAQ. This CDR3 has 15 amino acids. The V gene lost 1 base and the J gene lost 5 bases, with 12 bases spanning the gap. As DNA, the CDR3 is TGTGCCAGCAGCTTAGGGGGAGGTGGGCATCAGCCCCAGCATTTT. Translating gives CASSLGGGGHQPQHF.

This clone was found a few times. The chain combines TRBV6-5 with TRBJ2-3; 7 positions match TRBD1. The CDR3 contains 13 residues. Trimming cost V 5 bases and J 11 bases; bases outside gene matches: 10. The germline CDR1 and CDR2 sequences are MNHEY and SVGAGI. The CDR3 region is CASSGNRDRQQYF. CDR3 DNA: TGTGCCAGCAGTGGGAACCGGGACAGACAGCAGTATTTT.

The CDR3: CASSERRGINEKLFF. The DNA of the CDR3 is TGTGCCAGCAGTGAAAGGAGGGGAATTAATGAAAAACTGTTTTTT. This chain joins TRBV6-1 and TRBJ1-4; a possible D gene is TRBD1 (5 bases). From germline, CDR1 is MNHNS and CDR2 SASEGT. The CDR3 length is 15 residues. Deletions cut 2 bases from V and 4 bases from J, with 11 bases between.

The rearrangement links TRBV7-3 to TRBJ1-1; no definite D call. The CDR3 is 13 amino acids. V was cut by 2 bases and J by 1 base, with 5 bases left in between. Germline-derived CDR1 and CDR2 are SGHTA and FQGTGA. The CDR3 loop reads CASSLGQNTEAFF. In DNA form, the CDR3 reads TGTGCCAGCAGCTTAGGGCAGAACACTGAAGCTTTCTTT.

V is TRBV5-4 and J is TRBJ2-7, with 7 bases identical to TRBD1. The germline gives CDR1 SGHNT, CDR2 YYREEE (reference sequence). The CDR3 contains 15 residues. The J segment lost 5 bases and the V segment lost 4 bases, leaving 12 bases of the junction unmatched. CDR3 DNA: TGTGCCAGCAGCCCTTGGACAGGAGACCCTGACGAGCAGTACTTC. Encoded protein: CASSPWTGDPDEQYF. Full variable domain (rest looked up from reference TRBV5-4 and TRBJ2-7): ETGVTQSPTHLIKTRGQQVTLRCSSQSGHNTVSWYQQALGQGPQFIFQYYREEENGRGNFPPRFSGLQFPNYSSELNVNALELDDSALYLCASSPWTGDPDEQYFGPGTRLTVT.

This clone was picked up a small number of times. V usage is TRBV9 and J usage is TRBJ2-1; TRBD2 matches at 7 bases. Germline trimming cut 0 bases from V and 5 bases from J; bases unmatched to any gene: 8. Germline lookup yields CDR1 SGDLS and CDR2 YYNGEE. The CDR3 covers 16 residues. This CDR3 reads CASSVGAAGWNNEQFF. CDR3 DNA sequence: TGTGCCAGCAGCGTAGGAGCAGCGGGATGGAACAATGAGCAGTTCTTC.

This clone was observed once. CDR3 residues: CASSRSGTSIEQYF. The CDR3 nucleotides read TGTGCCAGCAGTAGATCCGGGACTAGTATCGAGCAGTACTTC. The chain uses TRBV28 and TRBJ2-7, with 8 positions matching TRBD2. Trimming took 5 bases from V and 6 from J; bases not matched to a gene: 9. Germline values: CDR1 MDHEN, CDR2 SYDVKM. The CDR3 spans 14 residues. Supplemented by reference TRBV28 and TRBJ2-7, the full variable domain reads DVKVTQSSRYLVKRTGEKVFLECVQDMDHENMFWYRQDPGLGLRLIYFSYDVKMKEKGDIPEGYSVSREKKERFSLILESASTNQTSMYLCASSRSGTSIEQYFGPGTRLTVT.

This chain joins TRBV28 and TRBJ2-7; TRBD2 is a possible D gene (6 bases). The V gene's germline CDR1 is MDHEN and CDR2 SYDVKM. The CDR3 contains 14 residues. V lost 5 bases and J 0 bases, leaving 11 bases between the germline ends. CDR3 sequence reads: CASSRSGPSYEQYF. The CDR3 DNA reads TGTGCCAGCAGTCGGAGCGGGCCCTCCTACGAGCAGTACTTC.

The J gene is TRBJ2-7, the V gene TRBV28; the match to TRBD1 covers 7 bases. Germline V gene sequence: CDR1 MDHEN, CDR2 SYDVKM. V lost 2 bases, J lost 6 bases, and 10 bases stayed unmatched. CDR3 length: 15 amino acids. Here the CDR3 reads CASSLIGGRGSEQYF. In DNA form, the CDR3 reads TGTGCCAGCAGTTTAATCGGCGGCAGGGGGAGCGAGCAGTACTTC.

DNA for the CDR3: TGTGCCAGCAGTTTAAGCGGGTCAGCCTACGAGCAGTACTTC. Its protein product is CASSLSGSAYEQYF. The chain employs TRBV27 and TRBJ2-7; D possibly corresponds to TRBD2 (6 bases). The V gene's germline CDR1 is MNHEY and CDR2 SMNVEV (reference sequence). V gave up 2 bases and J gave up 2 bases, with 10 bases separating them. This CDR3 is built from 14 residues.

The chain combines TRBV11-2 with TRBJ2-3; 7 nucleotides agree with TRBD2. Germline CDR1 SGHAT, CDR2 FQNNGV. Germline trimming cut 1 base from V and 8 bases from J; bases unmatched to any gene: 6. The CDR3 extends over 14 amino acids. The CDR3 nucleotides read TGTGCCAGCAGCTTAGGCAGCGGGAAAGTTACGCAGTATTTT. This gives the protein CASSLGSGKVTQYF.

The chain uses TRBV5-4 and TRBJ2-5, with D unclear. V shed 0 bases and J shed 1 base, with 4 bases lying between them. The CDR3 sequence is 13 residues long. Germline V gene lookup returns CDR1 SGHNT and CDR2 YYREEE (reference sequence). The CDR3 is CASSLAVQETQYF. CDR3 nucleotides: TGTGCCAGCAGCTTGGCCGTCCAAGAGACCCAGTACTTC.

This rearrangement joins TRBV7-8 to TRBJ1-4; a possible D gene is TRBD1 (5 bases). The CDR3 covers 12 residues. CDR1 SGHVS and CDR2 FQNEAQ come from the germline V gene. V gave up 1 base and J gave up 8 bases, with 5 bases separating them. The CDR3: CASSLDREKLFF. CDR3 nucleotides: TGTGCCAGCAGCTTAGACAGGGAAAAACTGTTTTTT.